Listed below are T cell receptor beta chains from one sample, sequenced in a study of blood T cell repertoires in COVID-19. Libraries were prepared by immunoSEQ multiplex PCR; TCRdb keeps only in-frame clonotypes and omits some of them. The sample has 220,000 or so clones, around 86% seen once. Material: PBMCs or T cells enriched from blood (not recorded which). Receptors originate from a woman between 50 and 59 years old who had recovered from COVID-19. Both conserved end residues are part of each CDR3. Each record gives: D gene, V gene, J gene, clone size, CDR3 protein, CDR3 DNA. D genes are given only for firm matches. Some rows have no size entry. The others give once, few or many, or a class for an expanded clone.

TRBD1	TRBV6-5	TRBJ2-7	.	CASTPLGTGAYEQYF	TGTGCCAGCACTCCCTTAGGGACAGGGGCCTACGAGCAGTACTTC
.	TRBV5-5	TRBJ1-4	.	CASSFDRNVGEKLFF	TGTGCCAGCAGCTTTGACAGAAACGTAGGTGAAAAACTGTTTTTT
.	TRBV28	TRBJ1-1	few	CASRKKGLGGGNTEAFF	TGTGCCAGCAGAAAAAAGGGCCTTGGGGGGGGTAACACTGAAGCTTTCTTT
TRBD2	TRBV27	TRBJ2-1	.	CATKGTSGDEQFF	TGTGCCACCAAGGGGACTAGCGGGGATGAGCAGTTCTTC
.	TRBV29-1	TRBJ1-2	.	CSAEQQQNYGYTF	TGCAGCGCCGAACAACAACAGAACTATGGCTACACCTTC
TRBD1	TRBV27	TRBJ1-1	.	CASGTGVMNTEAFF	TGTGCCAGCGGAACAGGGGTTATGAACACTGAAGCTTTCTTT
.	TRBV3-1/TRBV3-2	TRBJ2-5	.	CASSQRQTETQYF	TGTGCCAGCAGCCAAAGACAGACCGAGACCCAGTACTTC
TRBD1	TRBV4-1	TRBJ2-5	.	CASSQGQGGKTQYF	TGCGCCAGCAGCCAGGGACAGGGTGGGAAGACCCAGTACTTC
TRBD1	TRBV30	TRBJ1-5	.	CAWSGQGSQPQHF	TGTGCCTGGAGCGGACAGGGCAGTCAGCCCCAGCATTTT
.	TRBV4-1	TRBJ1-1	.	CASSPGGGTEAFF	TGCGCCAGCAGCCCTGGGGGGGGGACTGAAGCTTTCTTT
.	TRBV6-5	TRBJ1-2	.	CASSPRVLDGYTF	TGTGCCAGCAGTCCGCGGGTCCTGGATGGCTACACCTTC
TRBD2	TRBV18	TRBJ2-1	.	CASSLTSGGYNEQFF	TGTGCCAGCTCTCTGACTAGCGGGGGGTACAATGAGCAGTTCTTC
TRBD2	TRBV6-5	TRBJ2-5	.	CASTDRGGWDETQYF	TGTGCCAGCACCGACCGGGGAGGGTGGGATGAGACCCAGTACTTC
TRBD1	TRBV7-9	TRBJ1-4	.	CASSLAGTGNEKLFF	TGTGCCAGCAGCTTAGCGGGGACAGGGAATGAAAAACTGTTTTTT
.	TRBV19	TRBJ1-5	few	CASRGRGIEQPQHF	TGTGCCAGTAGAGGGAGGGGAATAGAACAGCCCCAGCATTTT
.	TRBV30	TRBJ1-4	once	CAWQTGPNEKLFF	TGTGCCTGGCAAACAGGGCCTAATGAAAAACTGTTTTTT
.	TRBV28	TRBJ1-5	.	CASSFGGVDQPQHF	TGTGCCAGCAGTTTCGGGGGTGTCGATCAGCCCCAGCATTTT
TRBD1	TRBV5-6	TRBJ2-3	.	CASSFLPGTGDTDTQYF	TGTGCCAGCAGCTTTTTACCCGGGACAGGGGACACAGATACGCAGTATTTT
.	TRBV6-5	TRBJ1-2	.	CASSYLQGNYGYTF	TGTGCCAGCAGTTACCTACAGGGTAACTATGGCTACACCTTC
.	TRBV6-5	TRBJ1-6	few	CASRTGNYNSPLHF	TGTGCCAGCAGGACAGGAAACTATAATTCACCCCTCCACTTT
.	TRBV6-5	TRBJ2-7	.	CASTRGGASYEQYF	TGTGCCAGCACTCGAGGAGGGGCATCCTACGAGCAGTACTTC
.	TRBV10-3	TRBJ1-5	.	CAISETVQGRHQPQHF	TGTGCCATCAGTGAGACCGTCCAGGGGCGACATCAGCCCCAGCATTTT
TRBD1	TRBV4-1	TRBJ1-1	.	CASSRIRISGTGLRWDTEAFF	TGCGCCAGCAGCCGGATACGGATCTCCGGGACAGGGTTAAGGTGGGACACTGAAGCTTTCTTT
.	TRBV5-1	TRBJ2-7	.	CASSLGLLELEQYF	TGCGCCAGCAGCTTGGGCCTCCTTGAGTTAGAGCAGTACTTC
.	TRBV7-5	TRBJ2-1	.	CARSLALDRGEQFF	TGTGCCAGAAGCTTAGCGCTCGACAGAGGTGAGCAGTTCTTC
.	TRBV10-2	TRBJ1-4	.	CASSEFWANREEKLFF	TGCGCCAGCAGTGAGTTTTGGGCAAACCGGGAGGAGAAACTGTTTTTT
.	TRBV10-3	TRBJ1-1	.	CANRGLMNTEAFF	TGTGCCAACCGCGGCCTCATGAACACTGAAGCTTTCTTT
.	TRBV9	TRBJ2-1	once	CASSRPWRGGNEQFF	TGTGCCAGCAGTCGTCCATGGCGGGGTGGTAATGAGCAGTTCTTC
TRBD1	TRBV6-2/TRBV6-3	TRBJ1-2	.	CASSPRDRVIVGYGYTF	TGTGCCAGCAGTCCCCGGGACAGGGTCATTGTCGGCTATGGCTACACCTTC
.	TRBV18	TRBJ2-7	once	CASSPLGYEQYF	TGTGCCAGCTCACCGCTCGGCTACGAGCAGTACTTC
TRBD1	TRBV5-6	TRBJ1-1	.	CASSLWGGTGNTEAFF	TGTGCCAGCAGCTTGTGGGGAGGGACAGGCAACACTGAAGCTTTCTTT
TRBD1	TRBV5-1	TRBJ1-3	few	CASSLAGQGFGNTIYF	TGCGCCAGCAGCTTGGCGGGACAGGGTTTTGGAAACACCATATATTTT
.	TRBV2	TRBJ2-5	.	CASSRNGGPWKEETQYF	TGTGCCAGCAGCCGAAACGGGGGGCCCTGGAAAGAAGAGACCCAGTACTTC